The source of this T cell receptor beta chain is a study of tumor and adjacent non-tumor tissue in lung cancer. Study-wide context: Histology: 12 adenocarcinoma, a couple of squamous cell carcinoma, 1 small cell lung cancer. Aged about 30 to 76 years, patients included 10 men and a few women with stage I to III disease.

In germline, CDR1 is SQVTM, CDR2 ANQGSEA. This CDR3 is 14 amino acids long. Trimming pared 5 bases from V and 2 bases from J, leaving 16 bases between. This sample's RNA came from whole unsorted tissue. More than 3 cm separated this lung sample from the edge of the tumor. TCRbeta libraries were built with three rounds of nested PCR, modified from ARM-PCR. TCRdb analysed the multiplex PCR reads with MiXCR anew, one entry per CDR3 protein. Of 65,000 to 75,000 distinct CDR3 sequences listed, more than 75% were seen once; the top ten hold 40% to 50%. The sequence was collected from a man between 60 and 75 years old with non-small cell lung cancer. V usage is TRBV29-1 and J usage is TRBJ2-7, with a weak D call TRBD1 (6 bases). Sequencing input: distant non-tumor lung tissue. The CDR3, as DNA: TGCAGCGTTATAAGCGTGGACAGAACCTACGAGCAGTACTTC. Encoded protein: CSVISVDRTYEQYF.